This entry describes one T cell receptor beta chain. Its antigen specificity is not known. One base away there is no much larger clone; base qualities are not given. From a lookup of the germline V gene, CDR1 and CDR2 are MDHEN and SYDVKM. At the junction V is shortened by 6 bases and J by 6 bases, with 12 bases in between. The CDR3 goes from the cysteine to the phenylalanine over 12 residues. Only the CDR3 region is kept as DNA, spanning 36 bases read in frame from base 1. The donors were healthy, HIV-negative adults who had no recently reported acute infections or vaccinations. All donors were Caucasian adults living in Nashville, Tennessee, USA. CD4+ T cells were enriched by magnetic negative selection, after which naive cells were positively selected on CD45RA and the negative fraction was taken as the memory subset. Blood was collected by leukapheresis, and PBMCs were isolated by Ficoll-Histopaque density gradient centrifugation and then cryopreserved in liquid nitrogen vapor phase. Analytical flow cytometry was used to check the purity and quantity of every magnetically sorted T cell population. Genomic DNA was isolated from each sorted fraction and quantified by UV absorbance on a Nanodrop 2000c.

The data were taken from a study of shared clonotypes between healthy human individuals (dated by TCRdb to 2019 to 2021). Turning to the overall study: The cohort comprised two women and a few men aged 18 to 49 years. Blood TCR repertoires of a handful of healthy adults were deeply sequenced to estimate repertoire size and the extent of clonotype sharing between individuals. Libraries were prepared and TCR repertoires were sequenced by different laboratories using diverse techniques, in order to increase sequencing depth and limit assay-specific biases. For each donor, three plates each were used for CD4 naive and CD4 memory, two plates were used for CD8 naive, and one plate was used for CD8 memory. Leukapheresis yielded between about 0.94 and 9.5 billion PBMCs per donor.

Using the deep immunoSEQ assay, multiplex PCR amplified TCR CDR3 regions from genomic DNA. Extracted genomic DNA from each cell subset was spread evenly across all wells of several immunoSEQ 96-well plates, with each plate serving as a replicate. For sorted subsets, approximately 200 ng of genomic DNA, equivalent to tens of thousands of T cell genomes, went into each replicate PCR. The purified libraries were quantified using a Qubit 3.0 fluorometer, sized with a Bioanalyzer 2100, and then quantified again using the KAPA Library Quantification kit. Each immunoSEQ 96-well plate was sequenced on its own single-read 150-cycle Illumina NextSeq 550 flow cell. The authors' pipeline ran thus. Because the immunoSEQ output held only junctional sequences and lacked quality scores, the filtering could not match the filtering applied to full-length reads. To assign V/J genes and CDR3, sequences were annotated against IMGT germline references using PyIR, a Python wrapper for IgBLAST v1.9. Reads with weak V/J assignments (E-value above 1e-6), missing CDR3, stop codons, out-of-frame junctions, or ambiguous translated residues were removed. V3J clonotypes were defined as sequences sharing the same inferred V gene, J gene, and CDR3 amino acid sequence. Percentage overlap between repertoires was computed as shared unique clonotypes divided by the size of the smaller repertoire. Richness of each repertoire was evaluated using RTK rarefaction, the Chao1 estimator, and Recon v2.1 estimates of unobserved clonotypes. Generation probabilities for all TCRbeta clonotypes obtained by the gDNA method from a few donors were computed using OLGA. What TCRdb holds here is the immuneACCESS table cut down to in-frame rearrangements. Part of the clones is not present; checked against another copy, under half of the missing clones reflect an unresolved V gene, and the others are unexplained. That table furnishes V, J and clone size, whereas the DNA furnished D and trimming. The table for this sample lists just over 2,000,000 clones; roughly 95% of them were counted only once. The leading ten clones occupy 0.1% to 0.15% of the sample.

Findings and caveats that apply to the study as a whole: The genetic and exposure-history diversity represented was limited by the small number of donors. Based on pairwise subsampling, the degree of clonotype sharing among donors was expected to be affected by sequencing depth. Sampling was restricted to blood, and TCR repertoires in tissue are likely to differ from TCR repertoires in blood. Rarefaction of sorted-subset datasets indicated incomplete sequencing despite the large sequencing depth. Sharing across several donors was observed for around 5% of naive CD4, over 3% of naive CD8, 2% to 2.5% of memory CD4, and around 0.44% of memory CD8 clonotypes. Larger estimated clonotype richness was generally found for naive subsets than for memory subsets. Compared with non-shared clonotypes, the clonotypes found in all four sorted-subset donors had higher generation probabilities.

Here the chain combines TRBV28 and TRBJ2-7; a tentative D match to TRBD2 spans 5 bases. This TCR was recovered from a man aged 18 to 30 in good health. The specimen was naive CD4+ T cells sorted from blood. The cell subset or site label of this sample denotes: CD45RA+ positively selected. The nucleotide sequence is TGTGCCAGCAGAATAACCCGGGGCGAGCAGTACTTC. It translates as CASRITRGEQYF.